A selection of T cell receptor beta chains follows, all from one sample in a study of T cell changes during pregnancy in multiple sclerosis. TCRdb's copy holds only in-frame clones and misses some; the assay was immunoSEQ multiplex PCR. The data hold approximately 72,000 clones, with roughly 90% observed a single time. The sample was peripheral blood, taken in the first trimester of pregnancy. The origin of the receptors is a female donor in good health, enrolled as a control in a pregnancy study. CDR3s include the opening cysteine and the closing phenylalanine or tryptophan. A D gene is named only where the DNA matches it firmly. Clone sizes are given selectively: once, few, many, or a class where the clone is expanded.

J gene	clone size	D gene	V gene	CDR3 protein	CDR3 DNA
TRBJ2-7	NA	TRBD2	TRBV27	CASSPSSGRVSYEQYF	TGTGCCAGCAGTCCCTCTAGCGGGAGGGTCTCCTACGAGCAGTACTTC
TRBJ2-6	NA	TRBD2	TRBV5-1	CASSLAGGAGANVLTF	TGCGCCAGCAGTCTCGCGGGGGGCGCTGGGGCCAACGTCCTGACTTTC
TRBJ1-5	NA	NA	TRBV30	CAWILVRQCVGNQPQHF	TGTGCCTGGATCTTAGTCCGACAGTGTGTTGGGAATCAGCCCCAGCATTTT
TRBJ2-3	once	NA	TRBV18	CASSLAQDTQYF	TGTGCCAGCTCACTAGCGCAAGATACGCAGTATTTT
TRBJ2-3	NA	NA	TRBV5-1	CASSLGQIKSTDTQYF	TGCGCCAGCAGCTTGGGACAGATTAAGTCCACAGATACGCAGTATTTT
TRBJ1-1	NA	NA	TRBV20-1	CSAPGGAEAFF	TGCAGTGCCCCGGGGGGGGCTGAAGCTTTCTTT
TRBJ2-5	NA	NA	TRBV6-5	CASRRAQGETQYF	TGTGCCAGCCGGAGGGCTCAAGGAGAGACCCAGTACTTC
TRBJ2-2	NA	NA	TRBV7-2	CASSFERRNTGELFF	TGTGCCAGCAGCTTTGAGCGGAGGAACACCGGGGAGCTGTTTTTT
TRBJ2-3	NA	NA	TRBV18	CASLQAVTDTQYF	TGTGCCAGCCTACAGGCCGTCACAGATACGCAGTATTTT
TRBJ2-7	NA	NA	TRBV5-6	CASSLGAGPEQYF	TGTGCCAGCAGCTTGGGGGCGGGACCCGAGCAGTACTTC
TRBJ2-1	NA	TRBD2	TRBV28	CASRNSGFSSYNEQFF	TGTGCCAGCAGGAATAGCGGGTTCAGCTCCTACAATGAGCAGTTCTTC
TRBJ1-5	NA	NA	TRBV10-2	CASSSQAPNQPQHF	TGCGCCAGCAGCTCACAGGCTCCAAATCAGCCCCAGCATTTT
TRBJ2-1	NA	NA	TRBV5-1	CASSLLQYNEQFF	TGCGCCAGCAGCTTGCTACAGTACAATGAGCAGTTCTTC
TRBJ2-1	NA	TRBD2	TRBV4-1	CASSQINLGLAGNNEQFF	TGCGCCAGCAGCCAGATTAACCTCGGACTAGCGGGAAACAATGAGCAGTTCTTC
TRBJ2-1	few	NA	TRBV6-5	CASSGASAYNEQFF	TGTGCCAGCAGCGGAGCGTCTGCCTACAATGAGCAGTTCTTC
TRBJ1-4	NA	NA	TRBV4-1	CASSQVRQLNEKLFF	TGCGCCAGCAGCCAAGTAAGACAGCTCAATGAAAAACTGTTTTTT
TRBJ1-1	NA	NA	TRBV28	CASSSPGKNTEAFF	TGTGCCAGCAGTTCGCCCGGGAAGAACACTGAAGCTTTCTTT
TRBJ2-7	NA	NA	TRBV11-2	CASSRTNTEQYF	TGTGCCAGCAGCCGGACTAATACCGAGCAGTACTTC
TRBJ1-5	NA	NA	TRBV27	CASSPGRGGQPQHF	TGTGCCAGCAGTCCCGGAAGGGGCGGACAGCCCCAGCATTTT
TRBJ2-1	NA	TRBD1	TRBV11-2	CASSFGQGAGGEQFF	TGTGCCAGCAGTTTCGGACAGGGGGCAGGTGGGGAGCAGTTCTTC
TRBJ1-4	NA	NA	TRBV2	CASTRTGTATNEKLFF	TGTGCCAGCACCCGGACGGGAACTGCAACTAATGAAAAACTGTTTTTT
TRBJ1-1	NA	NA	TRBV9	CASSVVAGSTEAFF	TGTGCCAGCAGCGTAGTTGCGGGAAGCACTGAAGCTTTCTTT
TRBJ2-7	NA	TRBD2	TRBV18	CASSPTMGGAYEQYF	TGTGCCAGCTCACCCACAATGGGGGGGGCCTACGAGCAGTACTTC
TRBJ2-1	NA	TRBD2	TRBV29-1	CSGGLARYNEQFF	TGCAGCGGCGGACTAGCGAGATACAATGAGCAGTTCTTC
TRBJ2-3	NA	TRBD1	TRBV5-4	CASSLSQGASTRTDTQYF	TGTGCCAGCAGCCTATCACAGGGGGCCAGTACCCGCACAGATACGCAGTATTTT
TRBJ2-3	NA	NA	TRBV4-2	CASSPSLATSTDTQYF	TGTGCCAGCAGCCCCTCTCTAGCGACCAGCACAGATACGCAGTATTTT
TRBJ2-7	NA	NA	TRBV6-5	CASSRRGNYEQYF	TGTGCCAGCAGCCGCAGGGGAAACTACGAGCAGTACTTC
TRBJ1-1	NA	TRBD1	TRBV19	CASSLGQGYTEAFF	TGTGCCAGTAGTCTGGGACAGGGGTACACTGAAGCTTTCTTT
TRBJ1-1	NA	NA	TRBV18	CASSSRDLGAEAFF	TGTGCCAGCTCATCGCGGGACCTCGGGGCTGAAGCTTTCTTT
TRBJ2-5	NA	TRBD2	TRBV7-9	CASSSPGGETQYF	TGTGCCAGCAGCTCCCCGGGGGGGGAGACCCAGTACTTC
TRBJ2-7	NA	NA	TRBV7-9	CASSLDPFYEQYF	TGTGCCAGCAGCTTAGATCCCTTCTACGAGCAGTACTTC
TRBJ2-1	NA	NA	TRBV18	CASSPSRYNEQFF	TGTGCCAGCTCACCGAGTCGTTACAATGAGCAGTTCTTC
TRBJ1-2	NA	TRBD1	TRBV30	CAWRGGQLNGYTF	TGTGCCTGGAGGGGGGGACAGTTAAATGGCTACACCTTC
TRBJ1-5	once	TRBD1	TRBV4-1	CASSRADRGNQPQHF	TGCGCCAGCAGCCGAGCGGACAGGGGAAATCAGCCCCAGCATTTT
TRBJ2-7	NA	NA	TRBV27	CASHRRTGVPEGTYEQYF	NA
TRBJ2-3	NA	NA	TRBV18	CASSSEEGRTDTQYF	TGTGCCAGCTCATCAGAGGAGGGAAGGACAGATACGCAGTATTTT
TRBJ2-1	NA	NA	TRBV7-9	CASSGIVIGEQFF	TGTGCCAGCAGCGGTATAGTTATCGGTGAGCAGTTCTTC
TRBJ1-3	once	NA	TRBV28	CASTSGGTSGNTIYF	TGTGCCAGCACCTCGGGGGGGACTTCTGGAAACACCATATATTTT
TRBJ2-2	NA	NA	TRBV29-1	CSVEKVGAAGELFF	TGCAGCGTTGAGAAGGTGGGGGCAGCCGGGGAGCTGTTTTTT
TRBJ2-2	NA	TRBD2	TRBV7-9	CASGLAGGGELFF	TGTGCCAGCGGACTAGCGGGAGGAGGGGAGCTGTTTTTT